The clone carrying this T cell receptor (beta chain) was counted at least ten times. Its specificity is unknown. The data were obtained in a study of blood T cells in healthy people across ages. Whole-study findings and limits: A roughly linear fall in TCR beta diversity per million T cells was seen with increasing age.

Donors were healthy Caucasian individuals from Russia aged roughly 6 to 95. The V end lost 4 bases, the J end lost 5 bases, and 3 bases lay between the germline ends. From germline, CDR1 is ENHRY and CDR2 SYGVKD. The CDR3 totals 11 residues. Together with a sample-barcoded 5' primer, a J-beta primer mix was included in a second PCR lasting about 6 to 11 cycles. Each cDNA molecule, via a template-switch adaptor with 12 random nucleotides, was tagged. MiXCR was run by TCRdb on the 5' RACE reads, yielding one entry per CDR3 protein. Altogether fewer than 2,000,000 distinct CDR3 sequences are present, about 32% being singletons, with the ten largest covering 11%.

The chain joins TRBV10-3 to TRBJ2-1, with unresolved D. The clonotype was recovered from a woman in her 30s in good health. Sequenced sample: blood. In DNA form, the CDR3 reads TGTGCCATCAGTGGGAACAATGAGCAGTTCTTC. This codes for CAISGNNEQFF.